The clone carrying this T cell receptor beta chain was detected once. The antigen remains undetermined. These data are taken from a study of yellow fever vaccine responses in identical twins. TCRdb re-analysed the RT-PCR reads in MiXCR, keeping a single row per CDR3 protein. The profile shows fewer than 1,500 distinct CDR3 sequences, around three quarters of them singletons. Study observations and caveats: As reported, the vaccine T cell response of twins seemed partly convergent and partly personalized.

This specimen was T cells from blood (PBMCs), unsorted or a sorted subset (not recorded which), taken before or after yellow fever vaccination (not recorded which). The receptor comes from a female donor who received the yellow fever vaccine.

The CDR3 nucleotides read TGTGCCAGCAGCTTCCGAACTACAAGCTCCTACGAGCAGTACTTC. Its translation: CASSFRTTSSYEQYF. J is TRBJ2-7 and V is TRBV11-1; D uncertain. The germline V and J ends were trimmed by 3 bases and 0 bases, with 12 bases remaining between them. The CDR3 contains 15 residues. Germline V gene data show CDR1 as SGHAT and CDR2 as FQDESV (reference sequence).